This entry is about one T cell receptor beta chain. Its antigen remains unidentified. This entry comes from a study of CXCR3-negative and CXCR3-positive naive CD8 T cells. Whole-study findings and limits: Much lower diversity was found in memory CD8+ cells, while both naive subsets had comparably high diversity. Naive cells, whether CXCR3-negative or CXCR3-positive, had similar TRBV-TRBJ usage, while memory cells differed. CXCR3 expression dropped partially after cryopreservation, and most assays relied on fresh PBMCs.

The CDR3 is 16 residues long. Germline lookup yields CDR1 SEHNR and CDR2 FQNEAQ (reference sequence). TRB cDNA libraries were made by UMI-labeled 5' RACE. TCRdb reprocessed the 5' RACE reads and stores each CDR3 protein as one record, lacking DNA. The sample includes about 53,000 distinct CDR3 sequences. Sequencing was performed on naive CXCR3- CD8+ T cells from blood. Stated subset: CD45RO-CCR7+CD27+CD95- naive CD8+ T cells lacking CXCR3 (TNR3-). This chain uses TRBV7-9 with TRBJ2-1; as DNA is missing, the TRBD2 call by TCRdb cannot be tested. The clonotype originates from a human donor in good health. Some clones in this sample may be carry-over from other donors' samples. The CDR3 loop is CASSRGGAFPYNEQFF.